The 10 T cell receptor beta chains below all came from one sample that was sequenced in a study of prognosis after radiotherapy for stage I lung cancer. The genomic DNA TCR beta CDR3 region underwent two rounds of multiplex PCR. TRBV and TRBJ genes each had their own specific primers in first-round PCR. Each CDR3 protein is one row after TCRdb ran MiXCR on the multiplex PCR reads. The sample holds about 22,000 distinct CDR3 sequences, roughly 40% seen once. Sequenced here: PBMCs, sampled before or after stereotactic body radiation therapy (not recorded which). Source of these receptors: a donor over 45 with non-small cell lung cancer.

The chain combines TRBV6-2 or TRBV6-3 with TRBJ2-5; D not resolved. The CDR3 is 15 amino acids. The germline V gene encodes CDR1 MNHEY and CDR2 SVGEGT. V shed 10 bases and J shed 2 bases, with 20 bases lying between them. CDR3 sequence (DNA): TGTGCCATCAATTACAGTCGGGCAGAACAAGAGACCCAGTACTTC. Translated: CAINYSRAEQETQYF.

Regarding this clonotype: A much bigger clone sits one base away, suggesting this may be a read error. The chain has TRBV6-1 and TRBJ2-4; tentative D call: TRBD2 (6 bases). Germline loops: CDR1 MNHNS, CDR2 SASEGT. The CDR3 runs 15 residues. V lost 6 bases and J lost 6, with 18 bases in between. In nucleotides, the CDR3 is TGTGCCAGCAGCACGGACATGGGGCGGGGAAACATTCAGTACTTC. It codes for CASSTDMGRGNIQYF.

Remarks on this clonotype: This is likely an artifact of a read error, given a far larger clone one base away. V gene TRBV4-3 combines with J gene TRBJ1-1; the D gene is possibly TRBD1 (5 bases). The DNA end lines up better with TRBJ1-6; the J call may be wrong. The germline gives CDR1 LGHNA, CDR2 YSLEER. The CDR3 spans 14 residues. CDR3 residues: CANSHRFIRSPLHF. The CDR3 nucleotides are TGCGCCAACAGTCACAGGTTCATACGGTCACCCCTCCACTTT.

V and J are TRBV12-3 or TRBV12-4 and TRBJ1-1, with D possibly matching TRBD1 (5 bases). The V and J ends lost 3 bases and 0 bases respectively, with 8 bases between them. CDR3 length: 14 amino acids. CDR3 protein: CASSLTAMNTEAFF. DNA of the CDR3: TGTGCCAGCAGTTTGACAGCAATGAACACTGAAGCTTTCTTT.

This clonotype showed up many times. V usage is TRBV7-2 and J usage is TRBJ2-2; D is undetermined. Trimming took 3 bases from V and 6 from J, leaving 2 bases between them. From germline, CDR1 is SGHTA and CDR2 FQGNSA. The CDR3 spans 11 residues. In nucleotides, the CDR3 is TGTGCCAGCAGCTTCCCCGGGGAGCTGTTTTTT. Its protein is CASSFPGELFF.

Many counts were recorded for this clonotype. The chain couples TRBV27 to TRBJ1-6, with D tentatively TRBD1 (6 bases). Looked up from germline, CDR1 is MNHEY and CDR2 is SMNVEV (reference sequence). The CDR3 is 18 residues long. Trimming removed 5 bases at V and 2 bases at J, with 19 bases between. This CDR3 is CASSGTGILGTYNSPLHF. CDR3 nucleotides: TGTGCCAGCAGTGGAACAGGGATTTTGGGCACCTATAATTCACCCCTCCACTTT.

V is TRBV6-1 and J is TRBJ2-3; 15 positions match TRBD2. The CDR3 has 19 residues. The V gene's germline CDR1 is MNHNS and CDR2 SASEGT. J gave up 2 bases and V 5 bases, and 11 bases lay outside the gene matches. The chain's CDR3 is CASSQFGLAGGGDTDTQYF. The CDR3, as DNA: TGTGCCAGCAGTCAATTCGGACTAGCGGGAGGGGGGGACACAGATACGCAGTATTTT.

The sample holds many counts of this clonotype. At one end the junction does not follow the germline gene, possibly because of a read error. This sequence joins TRBV7-2 and TRBJ2-1, with TRBD1 matching 7 bases. CDR1 is SGHTA and CDR2 is FQGNSA in the germline V gene. This CDR3 has 15 amino acids. The CDR3 nucleotides read TGTGCCAGCAGCATCGACAGGGTAGTGAGCAATGAGCAGTCCTTC. Encoded protein: CASSIDRVVSNEQSF.

This sequence joins TRBV20-1 and TRBJ2-1, with no clear D. V shed 0 bases and J shed 0 bases, with 12 bases lying between them. The CDR3 runs to 16 residues. Germline V gene lookup returns CDR1 DFQATT and CDR2 SNEGSKA (reference sequence). The CDR3 sequence is CSARDYDASSYNEQFF. Here the CDR3 DNA reads TGCAGTGCTAGAGATTACGACGCTAGCTCCTACAATGAGCAGTTCTTC.

The rearrangement uses TRBV6-2 or TRBV6-3 and TRBJ1-5; maybe TRBD1 (6 bases). V shed 0 bases and J shed 6 bases, with 12 bases lying between them. This CDR3 comprises 15 residues. In germline, CDR1 is MNHEY, CDR2 SVGEGT. The CDR3 loop reads CASSYSMGAGQPQHF. In DNA form, the CDR3 reads TGTGCCAGCAGTTACTCGATGGGGGCGGGTCAGCCCCAGCATTTT.